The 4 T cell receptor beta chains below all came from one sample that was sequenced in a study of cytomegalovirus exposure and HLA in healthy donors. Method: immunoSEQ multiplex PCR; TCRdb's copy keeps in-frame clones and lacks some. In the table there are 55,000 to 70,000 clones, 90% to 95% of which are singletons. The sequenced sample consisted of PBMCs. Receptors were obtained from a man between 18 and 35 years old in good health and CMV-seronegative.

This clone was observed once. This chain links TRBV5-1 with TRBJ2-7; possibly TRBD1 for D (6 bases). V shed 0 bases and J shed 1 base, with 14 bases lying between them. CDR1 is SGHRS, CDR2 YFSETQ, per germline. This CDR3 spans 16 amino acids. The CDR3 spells CASSLEGDTYSYEQYF. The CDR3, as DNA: TGCGCCAGCAGCTTGGAGGGGGACACCTATTCCTACGAGCAGTACTTC.

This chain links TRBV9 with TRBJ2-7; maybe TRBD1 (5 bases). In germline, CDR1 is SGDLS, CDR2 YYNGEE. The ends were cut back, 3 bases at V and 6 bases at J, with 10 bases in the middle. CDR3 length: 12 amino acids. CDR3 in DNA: TGTGCCAGCAGCGGAGACAGTGGCGAGCAGTACTTC. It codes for CASSGDSGEQYF.

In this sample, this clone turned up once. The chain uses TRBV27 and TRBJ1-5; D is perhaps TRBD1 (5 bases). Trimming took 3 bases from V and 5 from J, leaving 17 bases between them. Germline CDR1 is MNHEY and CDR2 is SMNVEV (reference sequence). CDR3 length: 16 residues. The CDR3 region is CASSLLGGVLDQPQHF. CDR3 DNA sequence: TGTGCCAGCAGTTTGTTGGGGGGGGTGTTGGATCAGCCCCAGCATTTT.

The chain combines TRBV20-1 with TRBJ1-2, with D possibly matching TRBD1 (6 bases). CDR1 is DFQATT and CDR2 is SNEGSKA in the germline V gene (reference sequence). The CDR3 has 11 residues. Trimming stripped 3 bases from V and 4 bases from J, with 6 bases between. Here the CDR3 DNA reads TGCAGTGCTAGGGACAGCTATGGCTACACCTTC. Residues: CSARDSYGYTF.